A single TCR beta chain is shown here with its context. It lacks a known antigen. Within one base of it there is no much larger clone, and no base qualities were kept. The sample originates from a study of radiotherapy plus CTLA-4 blockade in lung cancer (dated by TCRdb to about 2018). About the study as a whole: Among the enrolled patients, about 19% had an objective response, and 31% reached disease control.

The library was produced with the immunoSEQ multiplex PCR assay. TCRdb limited this immuneACCESS table to in-frame rearrangements with V and J called. A share of clones is missing; checked studies link under half to unresolved V genes, and the rest is unexplained. The sample records 55,000 to 80,000 clones, around 82% of which are singletons. The ten largest clones add up to around 7% of the sample. The study evaluated CTLA-4 blockade (ipilimumab) given together with focal radiation therapy in patients who had chemo-refractory metastatic non-small-cell lung cancer. Study-wide conclusions, independent of this receptor: Increased serum interferon-beta after radiation, together with early dynamic changes in blood T cell clones, were reported to be the strongest predictors of response. After treatment with radiotherapy and ipilimumab, TCR clones that originated in tumors expanded in peripheral blood.

Here the sequenced sample was peripheral blood, taken from a patient treated with radiotherapy plus ipilimumab. This clonotype was obtained from a human donor with non-small cell lung cancer who had a complete response to radiotherapy plus ipilimumab.

The DNA is as follows: TGTGCCAGCAGCTTATTGCGTCGGGGACAGTCGAACACCGGGGAGCTGTTTTTT. Its protein product is CASSLLRRGQSNTGELFF. The rearrangement combines TRBV7-6 with TRBJ2-2; 7 nucleotides in the junction match TRBD1. In the germline V gene, CDR1 corresponds to SGHVS and CDR2 to FNYEAQ. Trimming leaves V shorter by 2 bases and J shorter by 0 bases, with the junction holding 9 bases beyond the gene matches. The CDR3 starts with the cysteine, ends with the phenylalanine, and has 18 residues. Of the read, only the CDR3 DNA is kept; its 54 bases are in frame from base 1.